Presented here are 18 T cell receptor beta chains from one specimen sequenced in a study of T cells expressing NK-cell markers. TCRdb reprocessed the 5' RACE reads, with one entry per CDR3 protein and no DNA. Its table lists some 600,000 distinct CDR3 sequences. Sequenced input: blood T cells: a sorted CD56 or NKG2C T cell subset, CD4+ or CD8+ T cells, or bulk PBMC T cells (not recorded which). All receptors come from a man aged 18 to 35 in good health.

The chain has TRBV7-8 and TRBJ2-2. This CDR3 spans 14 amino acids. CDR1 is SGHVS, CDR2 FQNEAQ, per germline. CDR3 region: CATLGRKNTGELFF.

This CDR3 is CASSFTGQGYEQYF. This chain joins TRBV12-3 or TRBV12-4 and TRBJ2-7; lacking DNA, the TRBD1 call made by TCRdb goes unchecked. This CDR3 contains 14 residues.

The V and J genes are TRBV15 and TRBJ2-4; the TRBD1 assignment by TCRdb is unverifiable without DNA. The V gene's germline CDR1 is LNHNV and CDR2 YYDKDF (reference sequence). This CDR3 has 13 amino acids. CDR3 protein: CATSNRSKNIQYF.

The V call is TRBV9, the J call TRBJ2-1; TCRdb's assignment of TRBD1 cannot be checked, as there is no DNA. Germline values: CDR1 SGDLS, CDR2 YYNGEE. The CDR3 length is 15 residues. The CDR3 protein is CASSVEQRGDNEQFF. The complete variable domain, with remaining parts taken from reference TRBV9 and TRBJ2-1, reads DSGVTQTPKHLITATGQRVTLRCSPRSGDLSVYWYQQSLDQGLQFLIQYYNGEERAKGNILERFSAQQFPDLHSELNLSSLELGDSALYFCASSVEQRGDNEQFFGPGTRLTVL.

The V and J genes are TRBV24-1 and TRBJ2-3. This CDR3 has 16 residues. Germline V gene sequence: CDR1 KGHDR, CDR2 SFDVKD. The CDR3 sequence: CATSDFPRSSTDTQYF.

This CDR3 is CATSDPTGPGTTYFQFF. The gene calls are TRBV24-1 and TRBJ2-1; the D call of TRBD2 rests on TCRdb alone, since no DNA is present to check it. Germline CDR1 reads KGHDR; CDR2 reads SFDVKD. The CDR3 totals 17 residues.

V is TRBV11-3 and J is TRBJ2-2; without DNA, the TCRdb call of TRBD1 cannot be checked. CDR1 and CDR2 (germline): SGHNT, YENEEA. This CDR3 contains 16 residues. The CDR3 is CASSGRDRGDTGELFF.

The CDR3 protein is CSALDRDRGHEQFF. The chain is built from TRBV29-1 and TRBJ2-1; without DNA, the TCRdb call of TRBD1 cannot be checked. Germline CDR1 SQVTM, CDR2 ANQGSEA. The CDR3 is made up of 14 amino acids.

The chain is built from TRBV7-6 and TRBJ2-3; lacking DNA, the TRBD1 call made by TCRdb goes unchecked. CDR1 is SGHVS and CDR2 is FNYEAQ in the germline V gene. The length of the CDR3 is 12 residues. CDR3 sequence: CASSFGQGGKYF.

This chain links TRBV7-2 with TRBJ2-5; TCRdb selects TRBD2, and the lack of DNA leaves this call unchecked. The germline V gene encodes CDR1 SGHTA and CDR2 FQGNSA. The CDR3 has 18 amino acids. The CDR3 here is CASSLRLGLNFPQETQYF.

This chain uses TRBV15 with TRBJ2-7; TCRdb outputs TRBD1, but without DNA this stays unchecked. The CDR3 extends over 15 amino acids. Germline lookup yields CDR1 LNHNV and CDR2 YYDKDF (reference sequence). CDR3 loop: CATSRDRTGFDEQYF.

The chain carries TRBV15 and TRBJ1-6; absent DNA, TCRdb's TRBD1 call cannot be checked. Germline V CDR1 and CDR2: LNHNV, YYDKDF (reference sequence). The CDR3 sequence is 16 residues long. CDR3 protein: CATSRGPGTGASRLHF.

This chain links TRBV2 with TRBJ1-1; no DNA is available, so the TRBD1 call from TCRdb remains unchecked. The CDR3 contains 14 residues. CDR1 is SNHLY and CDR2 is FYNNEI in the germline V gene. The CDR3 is CASSARGPNTEAFF. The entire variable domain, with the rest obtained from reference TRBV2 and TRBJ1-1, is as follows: EPEVTQTPSHQVTQMGQEVILRCVPISNHLYFYWYRQILGQKVEFLVSFYNNEISEKSEIFDDQFSVERPDGSNFTLKIRSTKLEDSAMYFCASSARGPNTEAFFGQGTRLTVV.

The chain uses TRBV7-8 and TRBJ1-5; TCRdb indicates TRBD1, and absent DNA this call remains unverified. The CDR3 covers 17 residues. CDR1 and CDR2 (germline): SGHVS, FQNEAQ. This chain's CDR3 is CASSQSTAGAGNQPQHF. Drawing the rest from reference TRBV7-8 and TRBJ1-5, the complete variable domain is GAGVSQSPRYKVAKRGQDVALRCDPISGHVSLFWYQQALGQGPEFLTYFQNEAQLDKSGLPSDRFFAERPEGSVSTLKIQRTQQEDSAVYLCASSQSTAGAGNQPQHFGDGTRLSIL.

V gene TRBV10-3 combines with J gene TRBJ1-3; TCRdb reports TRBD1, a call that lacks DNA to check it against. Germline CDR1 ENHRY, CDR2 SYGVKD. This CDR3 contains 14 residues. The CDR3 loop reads CATGTGGIRNTIYF.

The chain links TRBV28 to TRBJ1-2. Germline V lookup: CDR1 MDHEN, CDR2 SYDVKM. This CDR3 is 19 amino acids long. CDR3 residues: CASSLLFGFGFWVFYGYTF.

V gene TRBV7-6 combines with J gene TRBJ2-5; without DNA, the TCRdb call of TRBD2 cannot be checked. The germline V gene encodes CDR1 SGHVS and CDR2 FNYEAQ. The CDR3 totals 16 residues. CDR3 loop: CASSEGEGLAEETQYF.

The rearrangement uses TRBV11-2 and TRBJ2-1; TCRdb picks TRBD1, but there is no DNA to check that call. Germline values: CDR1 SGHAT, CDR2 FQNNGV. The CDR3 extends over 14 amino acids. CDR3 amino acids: CASSLYRDYNEQFF.